These T cell receptor beta chains were read from a single sample in a study of CD8 T cells in Susac syndrome. Each CDR3 protein is one row after TCRdb ran MiXCR on the immunoSEQ multiplex PCR reads. The data contain 130,000 to 150,000 distinct CDR3 sequences, 94% of them singletons. The sample taken for sequencing was CD8+ T cells from PBMCs. These receptors were collected from a human donor in good health. Both conserved end residues are part of each CDR3. The D gene is left open where the match is weak. Only part of the rows carry a size: once, few, many, or a class if the clone is expanded.

d_gene,v_gene,abundance,j_gene,CDR3aa,CDR3nt
TRBD1,TRBV20-1,once,TRBJ2-7,CSARDSKRRDRFRYEQYF,TGCAGTGCTAGAGACTCTAAACGCCGGGACAGGTTCCGCTACGAGCAGTACTTC
TRBD2,TRBV20-1,-,TRBJ2-7,CSATGTSGRLYYEQYF,TGCAGTGCGACCGGGACTAGCGGGAGGCTCTACTACGAGCAGTACTTC
TRBD2,TRBV20-1,once,TRBJ2-1,CSGAGLAEPVF,TGCAGTGGGGCAGGACTAGCGGAGCCGGTCTTC
-,TRBV11-1,-,TRBJ2-2,CASSLRGSTGRVLGAGELFF,TGTGCCAGCAGCTTAAGGGGCTCAACAGGGAGAGTCTTAGGAGCCGGGGAGCTGTTTTTT
TRBD2,TRBV30,-,TRBJ2-1,CAWRGLAEQFF,TGTGCCTGGAGGGGACTAGCAGAGCAGTTCTTC
-,TRBV6-1,-,TRBJ2-1,CASSSPKPNEQFF,TGTGCCAGCAGTAGCCCGAAGCCCAATGAGCAGTTCTTC
-,TRBV20-1,-,TRBJ1-2,CSALIDRNFNYGYTF,TGCAGTGCTCTGATCGACAGAAACTTTAACTATGGCTACACCTTC
-,TRBV13,-,TRBJ1-1,CASIQATTEAFF,TGTGCCAGCATTCAGGCGACCACTGAAGCTTTCTTT
-,TRBV2,-,TRBJ1-2,CASSERGPYGYTF,TGTGCCAGCAGTGAACGCGGTCCCTATGGCTACACCTTC
TRBD2,TRBV4-3,-,TRBJ2-7,CASSQDAKAGGLEPYEQYF,TGCGCCAGCAGCCAAGATGCGAAAGCGGGAGGCCTCGAGCCCTACGAGCAGTACTTC
-,TRBV30,-,TRBJ2-1,CACWPREQFF,TGTGCCTGTTGGCCCCGGGAGCAGTTCTTC
-,TRBV14,few,TRBJ2-1,CASSPSPNNEQFF,TGTGCCAGCAGCCCCTCACCGAACAATGAGCAGTTCTTC
-,TRBV29-1,-,TRBJ2-1,CSVPGTSYNEQFF,TGCAGCGTTCCGGGAACCTCCTACAATGAGCAGTTCTTC
-,TRBV5-1,-,TRBJ1-5,CASSLEGYGNQPQHF,TGCGCCAGCAGCTTGGAGGGGTATGGCAATCAGCCCCAGCATTTT
-,TRBV7-6,-,TRBJ2-3,CASSFALSSTDTQYF,TGTGCCAGCAGCTTCGCGTTATCTAGCACAGATACGCAGTATTTT
TRBD2,TRBV10-3,-,TRBJ2-7,CAINGGGEQYF,TGTGCCATCAACGGGGGGGGCGAGCAGTACTTC
-,TRBV13,-,TRBJ1-5,CASSLGQTDSNQPQHF,TGTGCCAGCAGCTTAGGACAGACCGATAGCAATCAGCCCCAGCATTTT
-,TRBV19,-,TRBJ1-1,CASSWGAGGEAFF,TGTGCCAGTAGCTGGGGGGCGGGAGGTGAAGCTTTCTTT
-,TRBV20-1,-,TRBJ1-5,CSARDVDTYQPQHF,TGCAGTGCTAGAGATGTGGACACCTATCAGCCCCAGCATTTT
-,TRBV27,-,TRBJ1-4,CASREWINEKLFF,TGTGCCAGCAGAGAGTGGATTAATGAAAAACTGTTTTTT
-,TRBV7-2,-,TRBJ2-2,CASASSSGARNTGELFF,TGTGCCAGCGCCTCGTCTTCCGGGGCGCGGAACACCGGGGAGCTGTTTTTT
-,TRBV2,once,TRBJ2-3,CASRGTRADTQYF,TGTGCCAGCAGAGGGACACGAGCAGATACGCAGTATTTT
-,TRBV27,-,TRBJ2-5,CASQPGQGGETQYF,TGTGCCAGCCAACCAGGGCAGGGGGGGGAGACCCAGTACTTC
TRBD2,TRBV5-4,-,TRBJ2-1,CASSGAGVGYNEQFF,TGTGCCAGCAGCGGGGCGGGAGTGGGGTACAATGAGCAGTTCTTC
-,TRBV19,-,TRBJ2-7,CASSIGPPTGYYEQYF,TGTGCCAGTAGTATTGGCCCCCCCACAGGATACTACGAGCAGTACTTC
TRBD2,TRBV15,once,TRBJ2-7,CATSRWGVSGETYEQYF,TGTGCCACCAGCAGATGGGGGGTCAGCGGGGAGACCTACGAGCAGTACTTC
-,TRBV7-2,-,TRBJ1-2,CASSLVKGQAADGYTF,TGTGCCAGCAGCTTAGTAAAGGGGCAGGCAGCTGACGGCTACACCTTC
TRBD1,TRBV15,-,TRBJ2-4,CATSWGQGPNIQYF,TGTGCCACCAGCTGGGGACAGGGTCCAAACATTCAGTACTTC
-,TRBV30,-,TRBJ2-7,CAWSHTVYEQYF,TGTGCCTGGAGCCATACAGTATACGAGCAGTACTTC
TRBD1,TRBV20-1,-,TRBJ1-1,CSAVRDRGVTEAFF,TGCAGTGCCGTACGGGACAGGGGAGTCACTGAAGCTTTCTTT
TRBD1,TRBV9,-,TRBJ1-2,CASSRGGQVFGGYTF,TGTGCCAGCAGTCGCGGGGGACAGGTTTTTGGGGGCTACACCTTC
TRBD2,TRBV3-1,-,TRBJ2-7,CASSQPSFSGAYEQYF,TGTGCCAGCAGCCAGCCTTCCTTTAGCGGGGCCTACGAGCAGTACTTC
TRBD2,TRBV13,-,TRBJ2-1,CASSTDRLASGAYNEQFF,TGTGCCAGCAGCACGGATCGACTAGCTTCTGGCGCATACAATGAGCAGTTCTTC
-,TRBV5-1,-,TRBJ2-7,CASSLVSGEQYF,TGCGCCAGCAGCTTGGTCAGCGGGGAGCAGTACTTC
-,TRBV9,-,TRBJ2-1,CASSQEGDEQFF,TGTGCCAGCAGTCAGGAGGGCGATGAGCAGTTCTTC
-,TRBV20-1,-,TRBJ1-2,CSAREADLWGYTF,TGCAGTGCTAGAGAGGCAGACCTCTGGGGCTACACCTTC
-,TRBV20-1,-,TRBJ2-7,CSARDRRGPNYEQYF,TGCAGTGCTAGAGATCGAAGGGGACCCAACTACGAGCAGTACTTC
-,TRBV29-1,-,TRBJ2-3,CSVNRALTDTQYF,TGCAGCGTTAACAGGGCTCTCACAGATACGCAGTATTTT
-,TRBV9,-,TRBJ2-2,CASSSWAGELFF,TGTGCCAGCAGCAGCTGGGCCGGGGAGCTGTTTTTT
-,TRBV19,-,TRBJ1-1,CATTATWNTEAFF,TGTGCCACGACAGCTACATGGAACACTGAAGCTTTCTTT
-,TRBV20-1,-,TRBJ2-1,CSAGYNEQFF,TGCAGTGCTGGTTACAATGAGCAGTTCTTC
-,TRBV2,-,TRBJ2-3,CATYTDTQYF,TGTGCCACCTACACAGATACGCAGTATTTT
-,TRBV9,-,TRBJ2-1,CASSPQIIDEQFF,TGTGCCAGCAGCCCCCAAATTATCGATGAGCAGTTCTTC
TRBD1,TRBV6-2/TRBV6-3,-,TRBJ2-7,CASSYDRVGSYEQYF,TGTGCCAGCAGTTACGACAGGGTAGGATCCTACGAGCAGTACTTC
-,TRBV4-3,-,TRBJ2-5,CASSQERTGETQYF,TGCGCCAGCAGCCAAGAAAGAACCGGAGAGACCCAGTACTTC
-,TRBV27,few,TRBJ1-5,CASSSDSNQPQHF,TGTGCCAGCAGTTCAGATAGCAATCAGCCCCAGCATTTT
-,TRBV28,-,TRBJ1-1,CASSFLGEGTEAFF,TGTGCCAGCAGTTTTCTCGGGGAAGGGACTGAAGCTTTCTTT
-,TRBV2,-,TRBJ1-5,CATNQEGGSNQPQHF,TGTGCCACCAACCAGGAGGGCGGTAGCAATCAGCCCCAGCATTTT
-,TRBV6-5,-,TRBJ1-2,CASSYSIRSFYGYTF,TGTGCCAGCAGTTACTCGATAAGGTCCTTCTATGGCTACACCTTC
TRBD2,TRBV11-3,-,TRBJ2-7,CASSLVAGLAGTYEQYF,TGTGCCAGCAGCTTAGTAGCGGGACTAGCGGGAACCTACGAGCAGTACTTC
-,TRBV16,-,TRBJ2-1,CASSQGLEQFF,TGTGCCAGCAGCCAAGGTCTTGAGCAGTTCTTC
TRBD2,TRBV29-1,-,TRBJ2-1,CSGEYREDNEQFF,TGCAGCGGAGAATACCGGGAGGACAATGAGCAGTTCTTC
-,TRBV20-1,-,TRBJ1-5,CSARDQQAASNQPQHF,TGCAGTGCTAGAGATCAGCAGGCAGCTAGCAATCAGCCCCAGCATTTT
TRBD1,TRBV20-1,-,TRBJ2-7,CSAREWTGGYEQYF,TGCAGTGCTAGAGAATGGACAGGGGGCTACGAGCAGTACTTC
TRBD2,TRBV27,-,TRBJ2-7,CASSGLAGDGQYF,TGTGCCAGCAGCGGACTAGCGGGAGACGGGCAGTACTTC
-,TRBV30,-,TRBJ2-7,CAWSVQGLSYEQYF,TGTGCCTGGAGTGTACAGGGCCTCTCTTACGAGCAGTACTTC